What follows describes a single T cell receptor (beta chain). Its antigen is not identified. Between the trimmed V and J ends, which lost 3 bases and 2 bases, there was a span of 8 bases. Germline V gene lookup returns CDR1 SGHRS and CDR2 YFSETQ. CDR3 length equals 14 residues. Execution of the assay was at deep level. Profiled with immunoSEQ multiplex PCR; TCRdb holds only in-frame clones, not every one. The table has over a million clones, about 96% seen once. The data are from a study of shared clonotypes between healthy human individuals. Findings of the study overall: Of the naive CD4 clonotypes, about 5% were shared across a handful of donors. Only blood was sampled, and tissue TCR repertoires likely differ from blood ones.

V and J are TRBV5-1 and TRBJ2-2; D uncertain. The clonotype comes from a man aged 25 to 45 in good health. The sample consisted of naive CD4+ T cells sorted from blood. Subset reported: CD45RA+ positively selected. The CDR3: CASSSGTNTGELFF. CDR3 nucleotide sequence: TGCGCCAGCAGCTCCGGTACAAACACCGGGGAGCTGTTTTTT.